Below, 9 T cell receptor beta chains from the same sample are listed, as sequenced in a study of circulating CD8 cells and anti-PD-1 response in melanoma (dated by TCRdb to the early 2020s). A BD FACSAria II cell sorter was used to sort four subsets, defined by PD-1 and/or TIGIT, from live CD3+CD8+TCRalphabeta+ cells. Reads for this sample came from a NextSeq 500. The QIAseq Immune Repertoire RNA Library Kit, Human TCR Panel was used to prepare TCR libraries from around 15 ng of total RNA. TCRdb reanalyzed the raw reads on its own, using fastp at Q25 for trimming and MiXCR for clone calling, and kept in-frame beta chains. One record per CDR3 amino acid sequence lists the most common genes and DNA. The sample yields approximately 210 distinct CDR3 sequences; around 10% were counted once. The ten most abundant clones make up 55% to 65% of the sample. The starting material was CD8+ T cells from PBMCs, obtained at baseline or after one month of anti-PD-1 therapy (not recorded which). Receptors originate from a human donor with melanoma.

This clonotype ranks as large (0.1 to 1%). V and J are TRBV29-1 and TRBJ2-1, with 9 bases that match TRBD2. The CDR3 contains 14 residues. Trimming took 5 bases from V and 2 from J; bases not matched to a gene: 4. In germline, CDR1 is SQVTM, CDR2 ANQGSEA. CDR3 in amino acids: CSVLGLATYNEQFF. As DNA, the CDR3 is TGCAGCGTTCTAGGACTAGCGACCTACAATGAGCAGTTCTTC.

Relative to its sample, this clonotype is medium-sized. The J gene is TRBJ1-2, the V gene TRBV7-9, with 7 bases fitting TRBD1. Germline assignment: CDR1 SEHNR and CDR2 FQNEAQ (reference sequence). This CDR3 comprises 13 residues. The ends lost 5 bases at V and 2 bases at J; junction bases unmatched: 2. The chain's CDR3 is CASSPTGNYGYTF. The CDR3 nucleotides read TGTGCCAGCAGCCCGACAGGGAACTATGGCTACACCTTC.

The genes are TRBV28 and TRBJ2-7; D may be TRBD1 or TRBD2 (6 bases each). Germline lookup yields CDR1 MDHEN and CDR2 SYDVKM. The length of the CDR3 is 16 residues. V was trimmed by 3 bases and J by 3 bases, leaving 18 bases between them. CDR3 sequence (DNA): TGTGCCAGCAGTTTGTCGGGGGCCTCGGGGCTCTACGAGCAGTACTTC. As protein: CASSLSGASGLYEQYF.

This clonotype qualifies as large. This chain joins TRBV4-1 and TRBJ2-1; D is perhaps TRBD2 (7 bases). This CDR3 has 14 residues. Germline CDR1 and CDR2: MGHRA and YSYEKL. V was shortened by 4 bases and J by 10 bases, with 17 bases between the two germline ends. Here the CDR3 DNA reads TGCGCCAGCAGCCCCTACACCGGGGGGCGGGAGCAGTTCTTC. This gives the protein CASSPYTGGREQFF.

This clonotype is large within its sample. This chain links TRBV28 with TRBJ2-7; D is unclear. The CDR3 is 14 amino acids. Germline lookup yields CDR1 MDHEN and CDR2 SYDVKM. V dropped 6 bases and J dropped 3 bases, with 15 bases sitting between them. The CDR3 nucleotides are TGTGCCAGCAGGGTAAGGGTGGCCTTCTACGAGCAGTACTTC. It is translated as CASRVRVAFYEQYF.

Note on this clonotype: A much larger clone differs from this one at a single base, so this may be a read error. This chain joins TRBV27 and TRBJ2-3; 9 bases are a match to TRBD2. CDR3 length: 16 amino acids. CDR1 and CDR2 (germline): MNHEY, SMNVEV (reference sequence). The CDR3 protein is CATSPPASGDTDTQYF. CDR3 DNA: TGTGCCACCAGTCCCCCGGCTAGCGGGGACACAGATACGCAGTATTTT.

This clonotype rates as medium-sized (0.01 to 0.1%). V and J are TRBV28 and TRBJ2-7; no definite D call. The V end was cut by 2 bases, the J end by 7 bases, with 6 bases between. From germline, CDR1 is MDHEN and CDR2 SYDVKM. The CDR3 totals 11 residues. CDR3 region: CASSLNGEQYF. Here the CDR3 DNA reads TGTGCCAGCAGTTTAAATGGTGAGCAGTACTTC.

By frequency in the sample, this clonotype is large. J is TRBJ1-2 and V is TRBV29-1; 7 nucleotides align to TRBD1. Germline values: CDR1 SQVTM, CDR2 ANQGSEA. V was pared by 7 bases and J by 4 bases, with 3 bases of the junction left unmatched. The length of the CDR3 is 11 residues. This CDR3 is CSGRDSYGYTF. For the CDR3, the DNA is TGCAGCGGCCGGGACAGCTATGGCTACACCTTC. The full variable domain, completed using reference TRBV29-1 and TRBJ1-2, is SAVISQKPSRDICQRGTSLTIQCQVDSQVTMMFWYRQQPGQSLTLIATANQGSEATYESGFVIDKFPISRPNLTFSTLTVSNMSPEDSSIYLCSGRDSYGYTFGSGTRLTVV.

By proportion, this clonotype is large (0.1 to 1%). This chain joins TRBV27 and TRBJ2-7, with D possibly being TRBD1 (5 bases). The CDR3 is 15 amino acids. Germline V gene data show CDR1 as MNHEY and CDR2 as SMNVEV (reference sequence). V lost 5 bases, J lost 4 bases, and 18 bases lay in between. CDR3 bases: TGTGCCAGCAGTCCCTCCGACAGTGGGCGTTACGAGCAGTACTTC. Translating gives CASSPSDSGRYEQYF.